One and the same sample provided the 5 T cell receptor beta chains below, sequenced in a study of T cell clonotyping in hematopoietic cell transplantation. The protocol was immunoSEQ multiplex PCR, while the TCRdb copy is restricted to in-frame clones and leaves out a portion. This table has roughly 9,000 clones, about 80% appearing once. The sequenced sample was PBMCs, obtained at the time of graft-versus-host disease after allogeneic stem cell transplant. Every receptor here comes from a male patient aged 60-70 years who had an allogeneic stem cell transplant from an unrelated donor, so the T cells may come from the graft donor. Some clones in this sample may be carry-over from other donors' samples.

The gene calls are TRBV28 and TRBJ2-3; 7 bases match TRBD1. Trimming took 6 bases from V and 2 from J; bases not matched to a gene: 8. Per the germline V gene, CDR1 is MDHEN and CDR2 is SYDVKM. The CDR3 runs 15 residues. The chain's CDR3 is CASSPGQAFTDTQYF. CDR3 in DNA: TGTGCCAGCAGCCCTGGACAGGCTTTCACAGATACGCAGTATTTT.

Here the CDR3 DNA reads TGCGCCAGCAGCCCTCGACTAGCGGTCTACGAGCAGTACTTC. It codes for CASSPRLAVYEQYF. V and J are TRBV4-3 and TRBJ2-7; TRBD2 aligns across 9 bases. Looked up from germline, CDR1 is LGHNA and CDR2 is YSLEER. Trimming removed 4 bases from V and 3 bases from J; junction bases left unmatched: 4. The CDR3 is 14 amino acids.

This chain uses TRBV6-1 with TRBJ2-7; tentatively, D is TRBD1 or TRBD2 (6 bases each). Germline CDR1 reads MNHNS; CDR2 reads SASEGT. V lost 5 bases and J 7 bases, leaving 21 bases between the germline ends. CDR3 size: 15 residues. Here the CDR3 reads CASSKQAEGVREQYF. As DNA, the CDR3 is TGTGCCAGCAGTAAACAGGCGGAGGGGGTCCGGGAGCAGTACTTC.

This clone is a singleton in its sample. V gene TRBV7-2 combines with J gene TRBJ1-2; D is perhaps TRBD1 (5 bases). Germline V gene sequence: CDR1 SGHTA, CDR2 FQGNSA. The CDR3 runs to 14 residues. V dropped 4 bases and J dropped 8 bases, with 17 bases sitting between them. CDR3: CASSSGLGLGGYTF. CDR3 coding DNA: TGTGCCAGCAGCTCGGGACTGGGTCTCGGCGGCTACACCTTC.

The rearrangement uses TRBV7-2 and TRBJ1-2, with D perhaps matching TRBD1 (6 bases). V lost 5 bases and J 0 bases, leaving 10 bases between the germline ends. CDR1 is SGHTA and CDR2 is FQGNSA in the germline V gene. The CDR3 is made up of 14 amino acids. The CDR3 spells CASSPYRANYGYTF. Here the CDR3 DNA reads TGTGCCAGCAGCCCCTACAGGGCTAACTATGGCTACACCTTC.